This TCR beta chain was identified in a study of blood T cell repertoires in COVID-19. The wider study: Both acute and convalescent COVID-19 samples were obtained from the United States, Italy and Spain. T cells, B-cell-depleted T cells, or PBMCs supplied cDNA or gDNA.

Between the trimmed V and J ends, which lost 4 bases and 3 bases, there was a span of 11 bases. There are 13 residues in the CDR3. Per germline, CDR1 SGHNT and CDR2 YYREEE (reference sequence). Original processing methods: Reference gene primer amplification gave nucleated cell count estimates. Repertoires were generated with immunoSEQ multiplex PCR, while TCRdb's copy carries only in-frame clones and drops some. V and J calls and clone size are as listed in that table; D and trimming were resolved from the DNA. This table holds approximately 280,000 clones, 70% to 90% found once. The origin of this receptor is a man aged 50 to 59 with active or convalescent COVID-19. The chain joins TRBV5-4 to TRBJ2-7; possibly TRBD1 for D (5 bases). The sample comprised peripheral blood. CDR3 loop: CASSKTVNYEQYF. CDR3 sequence (DNA): TGTGCCAGCAGCAAGACAGTAAACTACGAGCAGTACTTC.